Sequencing of this T cell receptor beta chain was carried out in a study of shared clonotypes between healthy human individuals. The CDR3 is made up of 12 amino acids. Trimming pared 5 bases from V and 4 bases from J, leaving 5 bases between. CDR1 and CDR2 from the germline V gene are MNHNY and SVGAGI (reference sequence). Positive CCR7 selection of CD45RO-negative cells yielded the naive CD8 cells, and terminally differentiated effector memory CD45RA+ cells were excluded. Concerning this clone itself: Its antigen is not identified.

Study-wide results and caveats: Naive subsets generally exceeded memory subsets in estimated richness.

Libraries were prepared by immunoSEQ multiplex PCR; TCRdb keeps only in-frame clonotypes and omits some of them. Of just over 2,000,000 clones in the sample, less than 95% were seen once. The chain employs TRBV6-6 and TRBJ2-2; D not resolved. The source is a man aged 18 to 29 in good health. The specimen sequenced was naive CD8+ T cells sorted from blood. CDR3 DNA: TGTGCCAGCAGTCAAGGCACCGGGGAGCTGTTTTTT. Translating it yields CASSQGTGELFF.